The 3 T cell receptor beta chains below were found in one sample sequenced in a study of radiation and T cells in renal cell carcinoma (dated by TCRdb to the early 2020s). The library came from the immunoSEQ multiplex PCR assay. In TCRdb, the immuneACCESS table is reduced to in-frame sequences with V and J assigned. These tables do not hold every clone; where another copy was compared, an unresolved V gene accounts for under half, and the others remain unexplained. The sample data list around 130,000 clones, and approximately 80% of these were observed just once. The ten biggest clones cover approximately 2% of the sample. The meaning of the sample's time point label: blood 2 weeks post-SBRT. The treatment or condition label, read with the paper, signifies: 15 Gy SBRT to primary tumor, nephrectomy 4 weeks later. This specimen was blood, taken from a patient whose treatment included radiotherapy and nephrectomy. Receptors originate from a woman aged 60-70 years with renal cell carcinoma.

This chain connects TRBV27 to TRBJ2-6; D is uncertain. The CDR3 contains 17 residues. In germline, CDR1 is MNHEY, CDR2 SMNVEV (reference sequence). Trimming removed 4 bases at V and 2 bases at J, with 15 bases between. This CDR3 is CASSSRLPGAGANVLTF. The CDR3, as DNA: TGTGCCAGCAGTTCCCGCCTCCCTGGCGCTGGGGCCAACGTCCTGACTTTC.

This clone was picked up one time. The chain links TRBV5-1 to TRBJ2-3; D uncertain. V was shortened by 0 bases and J by 2 bases, with 10 bases between the two germline ends. The CDR3 consists of 15 residues. From germline, CDR1 is SGHRS and CDR2 YFSETQ. The CDR3 nucleotides are TGCGCCAGCAGCTTGGTGGGCGGTTACACAGATACGCAGTATTTT. Protein: CASSLVGGYTDTQYF.

This clone was seen just once. The V call is TRBV11-2, the J call TRBJ2-2, with 7 bases that match TRBD2. Germline V gene sequence: CDR1 SGHAT, CDR2 FQNNGV. The CDR3 loop spans 17 amino acids. The V and J ends lost 3 bases and 0 bases, in that order; junction bases with no gene match: 7. In DNA form, the CDR3 reads TGTGCCAGCAGCTTGAGCTCTAGCGGTACGAACACCGGGGAGCTGTTTTTT. Translating it yields CASSLSSSGTNTGELFF.